One and the same sample provided the 4 T cell receptor beta chains below, sequenced in a study of blood T cell repertoires in COVID-19. Sequencing used immunoSEQ multiplex PCR; TCRdb keeps in-frame clones, though not all of them. Seen here are 300,000 to 400,000 clones, 75% to 85% observed once, and the top ten hold approximately 7.9%. The material sequenced was peripheral blood. The receptors shown here come from a human donor in a cohort sampled during active COVID-19.

The chain links TRBV29-1 to TRBJ1-1; D is uncertain. The CDR3 sequence is 12 residues long. Germline V lookup: CDR1 SQVTM, CDR2 ANQGSEA. The V end lost 3 bases, the J end lost 1 base, and 6 bases lay between the germline ends. Written as DNA, the CDR3 is TGCAGCGTTGATAGACAGAACACTGAAGCTTTCTTT. Protein sequence: CSVDRQNTEAFF.

The rearrangement uses TRBV2 and TRBJ1-2; 10 bases agree with TRBD1. V trimming: 8 bases; J trimming: 4 bases; junction bases outside the gene matches: 4. The CDR3 length is 13 residues. Germline V CDR1 and CDR2: SNHLY, FYNNEI. The CDR3 nucleotides read TGTGCCAGCCGGACAGGGGGGACCTATGGCTACACCTTC. Protein product: CASRTGGTYGYTF.

V gene TRBV2 combines with J gene TRBJ1-2; D possibly corresponds to TRBD1 (6 bases). Germline values: CDR1 SNHLY, CDR2 FYNNEI. V lost 7 bases to trimming and J lost 0 bases, with 12 bases between them. CDR3 size: 14 residues. CDR3 protein: CASTVGGPNYGYTF. DNA for the CDR3: TGTGCCAGCACGGTGGGGGGGCCTAACTATGGCTACACCTTC.

The rearrangement links TRBV10-2 to TRBJ2-7; 12 nucleotides match TRBD1. This CDR3 is 14 amino acids long. The V gene end was trimmed by 6 bases and the J gene end by 5 bases; junction bases not matched to a gene: 5. CDR1 is WSHSY, CDR2 SAAADI, per germline. Here the CDR3 reads CASRAGTGGDEQYF. CDR3 bases: TGCGCCAGCAGAGCCGGGACAGGGGGCGACGAGCAGTACTTC.